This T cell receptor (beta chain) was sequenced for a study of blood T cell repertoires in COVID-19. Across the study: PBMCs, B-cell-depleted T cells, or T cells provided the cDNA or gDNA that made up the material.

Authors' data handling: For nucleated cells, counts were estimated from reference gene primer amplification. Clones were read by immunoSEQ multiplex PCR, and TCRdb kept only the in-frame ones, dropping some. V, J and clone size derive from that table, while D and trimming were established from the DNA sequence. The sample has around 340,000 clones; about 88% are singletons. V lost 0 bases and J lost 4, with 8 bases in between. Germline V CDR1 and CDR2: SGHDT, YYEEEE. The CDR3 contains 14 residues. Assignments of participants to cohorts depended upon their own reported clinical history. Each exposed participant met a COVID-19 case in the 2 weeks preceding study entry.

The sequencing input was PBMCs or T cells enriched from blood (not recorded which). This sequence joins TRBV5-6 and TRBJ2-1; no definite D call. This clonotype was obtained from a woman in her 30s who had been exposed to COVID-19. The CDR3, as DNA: TGTGCCAGCAGCTTGGGCCAGGCATACAATGAGCAGTTCTTC. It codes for CASSLGQAYNEQFF. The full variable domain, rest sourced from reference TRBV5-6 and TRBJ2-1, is DAGVTQSPTHLIKTRGQQVTLRCSPKSGHDTVSWYQQALGQGPQFIFQYYEEEERQRGNFPDRFSGHQFPNYSSELNVNALLLGDSALYLCASSLGQAYNEQFFGPGTRLTVL.